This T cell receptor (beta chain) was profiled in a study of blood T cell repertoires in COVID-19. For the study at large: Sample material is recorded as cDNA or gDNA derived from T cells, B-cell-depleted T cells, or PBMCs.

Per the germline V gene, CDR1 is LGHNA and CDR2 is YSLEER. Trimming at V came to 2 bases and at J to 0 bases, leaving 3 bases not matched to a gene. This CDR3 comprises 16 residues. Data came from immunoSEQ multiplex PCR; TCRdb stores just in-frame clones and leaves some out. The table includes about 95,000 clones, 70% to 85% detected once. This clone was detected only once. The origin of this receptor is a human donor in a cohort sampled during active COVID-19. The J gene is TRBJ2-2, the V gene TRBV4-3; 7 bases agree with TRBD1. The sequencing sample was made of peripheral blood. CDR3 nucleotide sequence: TGCGCCAGCAGCCAATTTGGGACAGCGAACACCGGGGAGCTGTTTTTT. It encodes CASSQFGTANTGELFF.